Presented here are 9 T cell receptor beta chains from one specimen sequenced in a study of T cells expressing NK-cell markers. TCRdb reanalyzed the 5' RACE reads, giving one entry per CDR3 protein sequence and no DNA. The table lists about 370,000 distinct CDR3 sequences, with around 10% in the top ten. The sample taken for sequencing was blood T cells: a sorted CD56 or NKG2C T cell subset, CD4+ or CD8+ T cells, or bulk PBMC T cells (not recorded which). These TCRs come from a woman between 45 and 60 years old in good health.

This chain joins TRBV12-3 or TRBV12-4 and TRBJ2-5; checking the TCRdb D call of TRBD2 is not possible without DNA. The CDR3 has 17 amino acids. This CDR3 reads CASSLAGLAGDGETQYF.

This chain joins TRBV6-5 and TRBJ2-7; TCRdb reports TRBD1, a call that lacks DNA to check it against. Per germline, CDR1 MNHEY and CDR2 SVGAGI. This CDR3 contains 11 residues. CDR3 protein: CASRGGHEQYF.

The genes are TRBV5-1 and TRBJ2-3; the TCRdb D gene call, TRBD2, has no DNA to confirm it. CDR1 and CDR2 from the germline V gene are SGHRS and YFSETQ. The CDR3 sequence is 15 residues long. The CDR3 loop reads CASRGTGGLTDTQYF.

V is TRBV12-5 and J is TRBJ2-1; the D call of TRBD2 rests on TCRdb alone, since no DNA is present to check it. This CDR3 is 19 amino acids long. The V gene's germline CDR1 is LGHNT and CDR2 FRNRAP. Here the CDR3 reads CASGFREKAEDNFYNEQFF. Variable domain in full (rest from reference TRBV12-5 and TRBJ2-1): DARVTQTPRHKVTEMGQEVTMRCQPILGHNTVFWYRQTMMQGLELLAYFRNRAPLDDSGMPKDRFSAEMPDATLATLKIQPSEPRDSAVYFCASGFREKAEDNFYNEQFFGPGTRLTVL.

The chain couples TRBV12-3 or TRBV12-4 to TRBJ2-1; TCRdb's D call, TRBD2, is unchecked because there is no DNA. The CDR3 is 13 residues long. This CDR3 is CASRNSGKNEQFF.

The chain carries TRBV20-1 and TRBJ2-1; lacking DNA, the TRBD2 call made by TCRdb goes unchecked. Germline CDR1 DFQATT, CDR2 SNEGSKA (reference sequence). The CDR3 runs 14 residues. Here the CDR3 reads CSALKRSSYNEQFF.

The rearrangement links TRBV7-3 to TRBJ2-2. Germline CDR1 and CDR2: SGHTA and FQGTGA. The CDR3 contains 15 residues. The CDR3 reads CASSSLGVNTGELFF.

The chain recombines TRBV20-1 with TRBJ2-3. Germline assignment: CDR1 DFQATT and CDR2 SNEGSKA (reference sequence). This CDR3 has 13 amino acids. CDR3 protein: CSASELNTDTQYF.

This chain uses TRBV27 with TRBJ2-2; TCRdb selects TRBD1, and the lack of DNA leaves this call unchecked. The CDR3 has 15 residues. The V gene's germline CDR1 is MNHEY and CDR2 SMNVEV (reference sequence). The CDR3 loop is CASSFAQGITGELFF.